The following is a T cell receptor (beta chain) sequence with its context. The data were obtained in a study of blood T cells in healthy people across ages. Germline V gene lookup returns CDR1 MNHEY and CDR2 SVGEGT. The V and J ends lost 5 bases and 4 bases respectively, with 14 bases between them. The CDR3 is 14 amino acids. Alongside a J-beta primer mix, a sample-barcoded 5' primer served in a second PCR lasting about 7 to 12 cycles. TCRdb processed the 5' RACE reads anew with MiXCR; each CDR3 protein has one entry. There are about 800,000 distinct CDR3 sequences in the sample; approximately 25% occur only once, and around 3.6% lies in the top ten. The data also belong to a second study, concerning T cells of mothers and their children.

The chain carries TRBV6-2 or TRBV6-3 and TRBJ1-2, with D possibly matching TRBD1 (5 bases). The source material was blood. The TCR sequence derives from a boy aged 5-17 years in good health. The CDR3 sequence is CASSLQDPLYGYTF. CDR3 sequence (DNA): TGTGCCAGCAGTCTACAGGATCCGCTCTATGGCTACACCTTC.